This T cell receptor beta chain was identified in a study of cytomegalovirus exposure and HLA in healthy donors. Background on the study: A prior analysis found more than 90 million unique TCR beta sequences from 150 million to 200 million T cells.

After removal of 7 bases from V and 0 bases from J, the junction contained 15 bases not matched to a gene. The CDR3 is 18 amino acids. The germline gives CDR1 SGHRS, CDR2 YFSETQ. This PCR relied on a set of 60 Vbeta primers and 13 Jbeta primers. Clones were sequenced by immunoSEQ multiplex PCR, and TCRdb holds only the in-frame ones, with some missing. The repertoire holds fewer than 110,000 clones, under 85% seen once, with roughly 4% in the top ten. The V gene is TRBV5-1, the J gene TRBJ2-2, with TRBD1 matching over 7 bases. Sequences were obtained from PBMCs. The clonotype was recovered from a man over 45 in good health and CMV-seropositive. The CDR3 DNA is TGCGCCAGCGGCCCCAGACCAGGGGGTCTAGCGAACACCGGGGAGCTGTTTTTT. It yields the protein CASGPRPGGLANTGELFF.